These T cell receptor beta chains were read from a single sample in a study of blood T cells in healthy people across ages. TCRdb reanalysed the 5' RACE reads using MiXCR and keeps one entry per CDR3 protein. The sample consists of 700,000 to 900,000 distinct CDR3 sequences, about 53% of them appearing once. Sequences were obtained from blood. The receptors originated from a man aged 80 or over in good health. CDR3s leave out the opening cysteine and the closing phenylalanine or tryptophan. Size is stated for part of the rows, as once, few or many counts, or as a class when the clone is expanded.

V | size | CDR3
TRBV10-3 | once | AFSETSGSPGETQY
TRBV24-1 | NA | ATSEPGLAGDYNEQF
TRBV6-5 | few | ASSRWAPPRCGYT
TRBV3-1 | NA | ASSQGAGIYGYT
TRBV6-5 | NA | ASSYSTDQDWAGGYQETQY
TRBV3-1 | few | ASSHSSGFPEQY
TRBV20-1 | NA | SASARANNEQF
TRBV27 | NA | ASSALGAVVDNEQF
TRBV7-2 | many | ASSFRGSGANVLT
TRBV10-3 | few | AISEIQGSPLH
TRBV6-2/TRBV6-3 | NA | ASRVNTEAF
TRBV9 | few | ASSVLGGGEDEQY
TRBV10-3 | NA | AISEGGQFGDTQY
TRBV7-9 | few | ASNTQASGERRQF
TRBV3-1 | NA | ASSQHRDQGYT
TRBV5-1 | once | ASSRPRTGETDGYT
TRBV15 | NA | ATSRDRPMGNEQF
TRBV6-6 | NA | ASTQLQVGGYT
TRBV6-5 | NA | ASSYSKWAYEQY
TRBV18 | NA | ASSPSVRSYEQY
TRBV28 | NA | ASSPLQGAETDTQY
TRBV10-3 | NA | AVSDRADTDTQY
TRBV24-1 | once | ATSGGAGRSYNEQF
TRBV20-1 | few | SLASWGSGRYEQY
TRBV29-1 | NA | SGTSGGTYEQY
TRBV5-1 | NA | ASSLAGQGGRSGQY
TRBV20-1 | NA | SASFRDTSSYNEQY
TRBV5-5 | few | ASSFLGPTYEQY
TRBV7-8 | NA | ASSFRFRSGANVLT
TRBV6-5 | NA | ASSFATAGKLF
TRBV15 | once | ATSRDGGQGENEQF
TRBV20-1 | NA | SLGGRAGETQY
TRBV5-1 | few | ASSLAEETQY
TRBV3-1 | few | ASSLGLAGSTQY
TRBV30 | NA | AWTPGRSEAF
TRBV9 | NA | ASSLTGTSGFKQETQY
TRBV28 | NA | ASSLLMEGRGRQDSYNEQF
TRBV2 | NA | ASRAGTGPNYGYT
TRBV21-1 | NA | ASSKVFLHFGPQAKNIQY
TRBV20-1 | NA | STPKEGGDNSPLH
TRBV20-1 | NA | SARLTSSYNSPLH
TRBV7-8 | once | ASSARGLAGADEQY
TRBV2 | NA | ASSDPGQGLLNTGELF
TRBV7-2 | NA | ASSVDPGRAKNIRY
TRBV29-1 | NA | SVEGIMNTEAF
TRBV29-1 | NA | SALGQGPHEQY
TRBV5-1 | NA | ASSLAAGAYNEQF
TRBV12-3/TRBV12-4 | NA | ASSTGQGARELF
TRBV20-1 | NA | SARDPKRLGNEQF
TRBV25-1 | NA | ASSDRTGPSSHEQY
TRBV6-2/TRBV6-3 | few | ASSYSKYNEQF
TRBV25-1 | NA | ASRGEGGSHEQF
TRBV6-5 | NA | ASSSREQETQY
TRBV5-1 | NA | ASSAIGTWNTGELF
TRBV6-6 | once | ASSYEGRNTEAF